The 14 T cell receptor beta chains presented below share a single source sample, sequenced in a study of somatic mutations in cytotoxic T cells in rheumatoid arthritis. Libraries were prepared by immunoSEQ multiplex PCR; TCRdb keeps only in-frame clonotypes and omits some of them. The sample consists of approximately 20,000 clones, approximately 80% of them appearing once. The material sequenced was CD8+ T cells sorted from blood. These receptors originate from a woman aged 45-59 years in good health.

J is TRBJ1-5 and V is TRBV5-4, with D perhaps TRBD1 (5 bases). The CDR3 length is 13 residues. The germline CDR1 and CDR2 sequences are SGHNT and YYREEE (reference sequence). The ends were cut back, 0 bases at V and 7 bases at J, with 8 bases in the middle. Written as DNA, the CDR3 is TGTGCCAGCAGCTTGGATGGGGGACAGCCCCAGCATTTT. Its protein is CASSLDGGQPQHF.

The CDR3 is CASSQSQGGNQPQHF. CDR3 nucleotides: TGCGCCAGCAGCCAATCACAGGGTGGCAATCAGCCCCAGCATTTT. V and J are TRBV4-1 and TRBJ1-5, with D possibly TRBD1 on 6 matching bases. This CDR3 is built from 15 residues. The V gene lost 2 bases and the J gene lost 2 bases, with 10 bases spanning the gap. Germline V CDR1 and CDR2: MGHRA, YSYEKL.

This clone appeared once. This same CDR3 is encoded by further DNA sequences in the sample. This chain uses TRBV4-1 with TRBJ2-7; weak D call: TRBD1 (5 bases). The V and J ends lost 4 bases and 3 bases respectively, with 13 bases between them. Per germline, CDR1 MGHRA and CDR2 YSYEKL. This CDR3 is 14 amino acids long. DNA for the CDR3: TGCGCCAGCAGCCTAGACAGTACCCACTACGAGCAGTACTTC. It codes for CASSLDSTHYEQYF.

The V gene is TRBV11-2, the J gene TRBJ2-5; the D is unclear. The V end lost 5 bases, the J end lost 2 bases, and 18 bases lay between the germline ends. This CDR3 comprises 16 residues. Germline CDR1 SGHAT, CDR2 FQNNGV. CDR3 DNA sequence: TGTGCCAGCAGCAATAGGATTAACGCCTTTCAAGAGACCCAGTACTTC. It specifies CASSNRINAFQETQYF.

The chain uses TRBV4-3 and TRBJ1-2; 7 positions match TRBD1. The CDR3 extends over 14 amino acids. J was trimmed by 6 bases and V by 0 bases; bases with no gene match: 4. The germline gives CDR1 LGHNA, CDR2 YSLEER. The CDR3 DNA sequence: TGCGCCAGCAGCCAAGAGGGACAGTGGGATGGCTACACCTTC. Translation: CASSQEGQWDGYTF.

The V call is TRBV28, the J call TRBJ1-1, with D perhaps TRBD1 (5 bases). Germline-derived CDR1 and CDR2 are MDHEN and SYDVKM. This CDR3 is 14 amino acids long. The V gene lost 2 bases and the J gene lost 5 bases, with 12 bases spanning the gap. CDR3 region: CASSLRRGWTEAFF. CDR3 bases: TGTGCCAGCAGTTTACGAAGGGGCTGGACTGAAGCTTTCTTT.

The chain uses TRBV4-3 and TRBJ1-2; D may be TRBD1 (5 bases). CDR1 is LGHNA and CDR2 is YSLEER in the germline V gene. Trimming shortened V by 4 bases and J by 6 bases, and 18 bases separated the two germline ends. The CDR3 runs 15 residues. CDR3 coding DNA: TGCGCCAGCAGCCTTACGAGGGACCTAGGTAATGGCTACACCTTC. It is translated as CASSLTRDLGNGYTF.

V usage is TRBV7-9 and J usage is TRBJ1-1, with D possibly matching TRBD1 (5 bases). Germline V gene lookup returns CDR1 SEHNR and CDR2 FQNEAQ (reference sequence). Trimming removed 5 bases from V and 3 bases from J, with 19 bases in between. CDR3 length: 16 residues. The CDR3 loop reads CASSPAWGGGDTEAFF. DNA of the CDR3: TGTGCCAGCAGCCCAGCCTGGGGGGGAGGGGACACTGAAGCTTTCTTT.

This chain connects TRBV29-1 to TRBJ1-1; 7 nucleotides match TRBD1. The CDR3 is 15 residues long. The V segment lost 1 base and the J segment 8 bases; nucleotides outside the gene matches: 13. Germline CDR1 is SQVTM and CDR2 is ANQGSEA. CDR3 DNA sequence: TGCAGCGTTGAAGCCCCGGACAGGCCCCTTTTCGAAGCTTTCTTT. This gives the protein CSVEAPDRPLFEAFF.

This clone was recorded only once. CDR3 in amino acids: CASSLEGRGTYEQYF. Written as DNA, the CDR3 is TGTGCCAGCAGCTTAGAAGGGCGGGGGACCTACGAGCAGTACTTC. The chain is built from TRBV7-6 and TRBJ2-7, with 7 bases matching TRBD2. Per the germline V gene, CDR1 is SGHVS and CDR2 is FNYEAQ. The V and J ends lost 1 base and 2 bases, in that order; junction bases with no gene match: 5. The CDR3 covers 15 residues.

The gene calls are TRBV5-4 and TRBJ2-7, with D possibly being TRBD1 or TRBD2 (5 bases each). The V gene lost 3 bases and the J gene lost 7 bases, with 11 bases spanning the gap. The CDR3 has 12 amino acids. Germline assignment: CDR1 SGHNT and CDR2 YYREEE (reference sequence). CDR3 protein: CASSWDVGEQYF. The DNA of the CDR3 is TGTGCCAGCAGCTGGGACGTGGGGGAGCAGTACTTC.

The chain is built from TRBV7-2 and TRBJ2-7; 8 nucleotides line up with TRBD2. The junction had 5 bases not matched to a gene; V was cut back by 1 base and J by 6 bases. This CDR3 is 14 amino acids long. Germline V CDR1 and CDR2: SGHTA, FQGNSA. The CDR3 sequence is CASSLGGGRSEQYF. CDR3 DNA: TGTGCCAGCAGCTTAGGCGGGGGGAGGAGCGAGCAGTACTTC.

This clone was picked up one time. V is TRBV13 and J is TRBJ2-1; TRBD2 aligns across 10 bases. This CDR3 is 17 amino acids long. Germline CDR1 and CDR2: PRHDT and FYEKMQ (reference sequence). V lost 5 bases to trimming and J lost 4 bases; unmatched junction nucleotides: 11. The CDR3 nucleotides are TGTGCCAGCAGCCCGGGGCTAGCGGGAGCCGGTTACAATGAGCAGTTCTTC. Translation: CASSPGLAGAGYNEQFF.

This clone was detected a few times. CDR3 sequence reads: CASSHRGAYEQYF. In DNA form, the CDR3 reads TGTGCCAGCAGTCACAGGGGGGCCTACGAGCAGTACTTC. This sequence joins TRBV27 and TRBJ2-7, with 8 bases matching TRBD1. Germline values: CDR1 MNHEY, CDR2 SMNVEV (reference sequence). J gave up 2 bases and V 5 bases, and 2 bases lay outside the gene matches. CDR3 length: 13 residues.